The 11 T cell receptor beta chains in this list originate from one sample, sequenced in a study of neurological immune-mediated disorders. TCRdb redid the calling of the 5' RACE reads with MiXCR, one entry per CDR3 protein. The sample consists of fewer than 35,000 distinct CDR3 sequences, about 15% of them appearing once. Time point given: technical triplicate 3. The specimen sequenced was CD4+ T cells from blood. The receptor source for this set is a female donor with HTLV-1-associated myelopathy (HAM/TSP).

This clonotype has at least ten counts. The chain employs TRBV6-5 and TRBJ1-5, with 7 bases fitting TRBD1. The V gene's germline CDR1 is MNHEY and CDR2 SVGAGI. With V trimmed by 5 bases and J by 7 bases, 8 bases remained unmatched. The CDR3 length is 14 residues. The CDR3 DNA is TGTGCCAGCAGTCTAAGGGGGCTGGGACAGCCCCAGCATTTT. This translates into CASSLRGLGQPQHF.

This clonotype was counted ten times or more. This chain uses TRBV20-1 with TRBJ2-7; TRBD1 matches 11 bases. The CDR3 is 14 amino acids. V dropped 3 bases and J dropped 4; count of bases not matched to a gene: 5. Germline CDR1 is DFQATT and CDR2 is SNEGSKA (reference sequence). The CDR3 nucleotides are TGCAGTGCTAGGACCGGGACAGGGGGGTACGAGCAGTACTTC. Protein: CSARTGTGGYEQYF.

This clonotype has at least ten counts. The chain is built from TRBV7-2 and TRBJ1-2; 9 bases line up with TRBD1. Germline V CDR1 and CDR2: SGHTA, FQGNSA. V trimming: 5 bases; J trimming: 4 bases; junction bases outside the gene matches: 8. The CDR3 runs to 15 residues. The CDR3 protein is CASSPGQGVSYGYTF. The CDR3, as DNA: TGTGCCAGCAGCCCGGGACAGGGAGTCAGCTATGGCTACACCTTC.

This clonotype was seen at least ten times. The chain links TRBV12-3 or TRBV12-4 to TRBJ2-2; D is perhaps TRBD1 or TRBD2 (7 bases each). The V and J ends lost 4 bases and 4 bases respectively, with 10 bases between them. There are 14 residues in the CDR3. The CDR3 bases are TGTGCCAGCAGTTCCAGGGGGGGCACCGGGGAGCTGTTTTTT. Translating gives CASSSRGGTGELFF.

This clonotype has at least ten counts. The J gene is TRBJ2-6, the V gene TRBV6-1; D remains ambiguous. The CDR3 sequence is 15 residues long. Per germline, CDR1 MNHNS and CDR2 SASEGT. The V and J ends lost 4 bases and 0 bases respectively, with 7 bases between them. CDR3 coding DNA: TGTGCCAGCAGTGTACACGGCTCTGGGGCCAACGTCCTGACTTTC. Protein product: CASSVHGSGANVLTF.

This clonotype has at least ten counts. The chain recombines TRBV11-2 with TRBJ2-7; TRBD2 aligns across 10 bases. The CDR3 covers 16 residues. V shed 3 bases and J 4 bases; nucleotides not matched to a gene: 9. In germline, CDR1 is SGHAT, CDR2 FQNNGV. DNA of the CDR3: TGTGCCAGCAGCTTCCAGAGCGGGGGGGCGACATACGAGCAGTACTTC. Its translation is CASSFQSGGATYEQYF.

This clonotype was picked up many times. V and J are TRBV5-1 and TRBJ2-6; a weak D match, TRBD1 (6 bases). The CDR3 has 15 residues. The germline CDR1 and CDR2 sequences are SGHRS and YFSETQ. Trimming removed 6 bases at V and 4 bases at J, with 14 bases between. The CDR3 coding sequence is TGCGCCAGCACCCCGAGGGGGTCCGGGGCCAACGTCCTGACTTTC. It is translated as CASTPRGSGANVLTF.

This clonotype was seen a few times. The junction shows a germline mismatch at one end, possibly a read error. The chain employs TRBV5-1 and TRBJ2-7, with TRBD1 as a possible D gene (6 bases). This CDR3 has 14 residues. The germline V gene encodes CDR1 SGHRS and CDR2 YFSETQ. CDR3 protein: CSSSHGTWTYEQYF. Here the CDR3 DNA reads TGCTCCAGCAGCCACGGGACATGGACGTACGAGCAGTACTTC.

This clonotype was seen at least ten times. The CDR3 DNA follows: TGCAGTGCTTCACGGGACAGGGGCCACGAGCAGTACTTC. It yields the protein CSASRDRGHEQYF. V gene TRBV20-1 combines with J gene TRBJ2-7, with 10 bases fitting TRBD1. Germline CDR1 is DFQATT and CDR2 is SNEGSKA (reference sequence). There are 13 residues in the CDR3. V was clipped by 5 bases and J by 5 bases; unmatched bases: 6.

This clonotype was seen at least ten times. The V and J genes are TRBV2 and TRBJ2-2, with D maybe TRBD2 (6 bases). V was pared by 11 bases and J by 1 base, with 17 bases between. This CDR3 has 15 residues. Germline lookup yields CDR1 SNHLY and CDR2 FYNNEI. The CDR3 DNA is TGTGCCGGTACCCGGGGTAGCGGGAACACCGGGGAGCTGTTTTTT. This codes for CAGTRGSGNTGELFF. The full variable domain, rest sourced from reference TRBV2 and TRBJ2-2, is EPEVTQTPSHQVTQMGQEVILRCVPISNHLYFYWYRQILGQKVEFLVSFYNNEISEKSEIFDDQFSVERPDGSNFTLKIRSTKLEDSAMYFCAGTRGSGNTGELFFGEGSRLTVL.

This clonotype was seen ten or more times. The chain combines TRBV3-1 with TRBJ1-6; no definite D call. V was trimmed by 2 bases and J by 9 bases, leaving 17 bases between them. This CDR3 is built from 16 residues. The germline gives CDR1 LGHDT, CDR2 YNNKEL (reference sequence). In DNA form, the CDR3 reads TGTGCCAGCAGCCAAAATCCGGAGATGCGGGGTTCACCCCTCCACTTT. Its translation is CASSQNPEMRGSPLHF. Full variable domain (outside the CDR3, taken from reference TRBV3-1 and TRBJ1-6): DTAVSQTPKYLVTQMGNDKSIKCEQNLGHDTMYWYKQDSKKFLKIMFSYNNKELIINETVPNRFSPKSPDKAHLNLHINSLELGDSAVYFCASSQNPEMRGSPLHFGNGTRLTVT.